This T cell receptor (beta chain) is from a study of blood T cells in healthy people across ages. Study-wide results and caveats: The authors considered diversity estimates from one million T cells to be underestimates.

Sample-barcoded 5' priming and a J-beta primer mix drove a second PCR of roughly 6 to 12 cycles. Via MiXCR, TCRdb re-called the 5' RACE reads, giving one row per CDR3 protein. The sample has approximately 2,000,000 distinct CDR3 sequences, about two fifths seen once. Points on this clonotype: The target antigen is unknown.

Deletions cut 4 bases from V and 13 bases from J, with 24 bases between. The length of the CDR3 is 15 residues. Germline V lookup: CDR1 SGHDT, CDR2 YYEEEE. Sequenced input: blood. The chain joins TRBV5-6 to TRBJ2-4; either TRBD1 or TRBD2 may supply D (5 bases each). The TCR was taken from a human donor in good health. The CDR3 nucleotides read TGTGCCAGCAGCCCCCCCTTAGGGACCTACAATGAGCAGTACTTC. This translates into CASSPPLGTYNEQYF.